The 8 T cell receptor beta chains in this list originate from one sample, sequenced in a study of graft-versus-host responses after intestinal transplantation. TCRdb keeps only in-frame clones here, not all; method: immunoSEQ multiplex PCR. Of about 50,000 clones in the sample, about nine tenths were seen once. No antigen is known for these receptors. The material was unstimulated CD4+ T cells sorted from spleen or lymph node cells, obtained before transplant. The receptors originated from a human donor who was the organ donor for an intestinal transplant.

This rearrangement joins TRBV10-3 to TRBJ2-7; 11 bases match TRBD1. V dropped 10 bases and J dropped 4; count of bases not matched to a gene: 15. CDR3 length: 16 residues. Germline V CDR1 and CDR2: ENHRY, SYGVKD. CDR3 in DNA: TGTGCCACTATGACCAGAATCGGACAGGGGGCTTACGAGCAGTACTTC. Translating it yields CATMTRIGQGAYEQYF.

As concerns this clone: A read error may produce the germline difference seen at one junction end. The chain uses TRBV4-1 and TRBJ2-1, with TRBD1 as a possible D gene (5 bases). The CDR3 spans 16 residues. Looked up from germline, CDR1 is MGHRA and CDR2 is YSYEKL. The CDR3 loop is CASSQDSFSVVNEQFF. The CDR3 DNA reads as TGTGCCAGCAGCCAAGACAGTTTTAGTGTCGTCAATGAGCAGTTCTTC.

This clone was recorded once. The chain employs TRBV28 and TRBJ1-1; D unclear. V dropped 3 bases and J dropped 4 bases, with 12 bases sitting between them. CDR1 and CDR2 from the germline V gene are MDHEN and SYDVKM. This CDR3 comprises 14 residues. As DNA, the CDR3 is TGTGCCAGCAGTTTGAGCCCGGAGGGCACTGAAGCTTTCTTT. It translates to CASSLSPEGTEAFF.

The chain carries TRBV5-1 and TRBJ1-1, with 10 bases identical to TRBD1. The V gene end was trimmed by 4 bases and the J gene end by 0 bases; junction bases not matched to a gene: 9. Germline loops: CDR1 SGHRS, CDR2 YFSETQ. This CDR3 has 17 residues. The CDR3 sequence is CASSRQGAEGLNTEAFF. The CDR3 nucleotides are TGCGCCAGCAGCCGACAGGGGGCTGAAGGGTTGAACACTGAAGCTTTCTTT. Full variable domain (remainder filled in from reference TRBV5-1 and TRBJ1-1): KAGVTQTPRYLIKTRGQQVTLSCSPISGHRSVSWYQQTPGQGLQFLFEYFSETQRNKGNFPGRFSGRQFSNSRSEMNVSTLELGDSALYLCASSRQGAEGLNTEAFFGQGTRLTVV.

The chain employs TRBV9 and TRBJ2-3; 10 nucleotides match TRBD2. Germline trimming cut 0 bases from V and 5 bases from J; bases unmatched to any gene: 3. This CDR3 has 15 residues. The germline V gene encodes CDR1 SGDLS and CDR2 YYNGEE. Here the CDR3 DNA reads TGTGCCAGCAGCGTAGGGTTAGCGGGAGGAGATACGCAGTATTTT. Protein sequence: CASSVGLAGGDTQYF.

Only a few counts were recorded for this clone. This chain uses TRBV18 with TRBJ2-1; TRBD2 aligns across 9 bases. CDR1 and CDR2 (germline): KGHSH, LQKENI. The CDR3 is made up of 13 amino acids. After removal of 5 bases from V and 4 bases from J, the junction contained 0 bases not matched to a gene. The CDR3 loop reads CASSTSGYNEQFF. The CDR3 DNA is TGTGCCAGCTCAACTAGCGGGTACAATGAGCAGTTCTTC.

This clone appeared a single time. The chain couples TRBV15 to TRBJ2-3; 11 bases match TRBD2. CDR1 LNHNV and CDR2 YYDKDF come from the germline V gene (reference sequence). The CDR3 is 17 amino acids. The V segment lost 3 bases and the J segment 4 bases; nucleotides outside the gene matches: 9. The CDR3 loop reads CATSSPPGLAGPDTQYF. The CDR3 DNA sequence: TGTGCCACCAGCAGCCCCCCTGGACTAGCGGGCCCAGATACGCAGTATTTT.

The chain couples TRBV7-2 to TRBJ2-5, with a possible D match to TRBD1 (7 bases). The CDR3 extends over 15 amino acids. V lost 0 bases and J 4 bases, leaving 12 bases between the germline ends. CDR1 SGHTA and CDR2 FQGNSA come from the germline V gene. CDR3 in amino acids: CASSLARGQTETQYF. CDR3 in DNA: TGTGCCAGCAGCTTAGCGCGGGGACAGACAGAGACCCAGTACTTC.